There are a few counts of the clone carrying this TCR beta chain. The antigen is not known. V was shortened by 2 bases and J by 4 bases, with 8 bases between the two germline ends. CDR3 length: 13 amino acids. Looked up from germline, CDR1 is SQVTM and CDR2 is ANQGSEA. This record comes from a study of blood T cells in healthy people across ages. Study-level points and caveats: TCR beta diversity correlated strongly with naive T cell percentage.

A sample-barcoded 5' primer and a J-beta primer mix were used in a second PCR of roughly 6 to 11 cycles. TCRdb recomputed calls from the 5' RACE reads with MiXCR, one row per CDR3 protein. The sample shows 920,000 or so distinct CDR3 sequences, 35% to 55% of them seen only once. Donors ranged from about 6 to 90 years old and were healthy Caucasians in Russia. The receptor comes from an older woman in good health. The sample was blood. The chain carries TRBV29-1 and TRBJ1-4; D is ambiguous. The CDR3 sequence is CSVETGHNEKLFF. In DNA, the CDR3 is TGCAGCGTTGAAACGGGCCATAATGAAAAACTGTTTTTT.